The next 22 T cell receptor beta chains were all read from a single sample in a study of blood T cells in healthy people across ages. The second PCR ran roughly 6 to 11 cycles with a sample-barcoded 5' primer and J-beta primers. TCRdb called the 5' RACE reads again in MiXCR, with one record for every CDR3 protein. The sample has more than 700,000 distinct CDR3 sequences, about 53% seen once. Source material: blood. Receptor source: an elderly man in good health.

The rearrangement uses TRBV7-2 and TRBJ2-3; 7 nucleotides match TRBD1. V gave up 4 bases and J gave up 1 base; unmatched junction bases: 5. Germline CDR1 and CDR2: SGHTA and FQGNSA. The CDR3 consists of 15 residues. CDR3 residues: CASSSQTGRTDTQYF. The CDR3 coding sequence is TGTGCCAGCAGCTCTCAGACAGGGCGCACAGATACGCAGTATTTT.

V gene TRBV19 combines with J gene TRBJ1-2; perhaps TRBD1 as D (6 bases). CDR1 and CDR2 from the germline V gene are LNHDA and SQIVND (reference sequence). This CDR3 region has 16 residues. Trimming left V 7 bases short and J 3 bases short, with 21 bases between. CDR3 sequence: CASNTPGHPQDYGYTF. The CDR3 DNA reads TGTGCCAGTAACACACCGGGACACCCTCAGGACTATGGCTACACCTTC.

The V and J genes are TRBV20-1 and TRBJ2-7; D is ambiguous. V lost 3 bases and J lost 0, with 9 bases in between. Germline V gene sequence: CDR1 DFQATT, CDR2 SNEGSKA (reference sequence). The CDR3 consists of 13 residues. CDR3 in DNA: TGCAGTGCTAGGGCAGATTCCTCCTACGAGCAGTACTTC. Translation gives CSARADSSYEQYF.

The chain employs TRBV5-1 and TRBJ2-4; 7 bases map to TRBD1. V dropped 4 bases and J dropped 15; count of bases not matched to a gene: 10. The CDR3 is 12 residues long. Germline V gene lookup returns CDR1 SGHRS and CDR2 YFSETQ. The CDR3 nucleotides are TGCGCCAGCAGCCTTGGGGACAGCGGCCGGTACTTC. Protein product: CASSLGDSGRYF.

The gene calls are TRBV6-7 and TRBJ1-5; D not resolved. TRBV6-7 is an open reading frame whose function is uncertain. V was trimmed by 6 bases and J by 0 bases, leaving 12 bases between them. The CDR3 is 15 residues long. In nucleotides, the CDR3 is TGTGCCAGCAGCCCGGACGGATCTAGCAATCAGCCCCAGCATTTT. Its translation: CASSPDGSSNQPQHF.

The chain links TRBV7-6 to TRBJ1-2; possible D gene TRBD1, 5 bases. Germline CDR1 is SGHVS and CDR2 is FNYEAQ. The V gene lost 2 bases and the J gene lost 7 bases, with 11 bases spanning the gap. The CDR3 has 13 residues. Written as DNA, the CDR3 is TGTGCCAGCAGCTTACGGCAGGGACGTGGCTACACCTTC. This gives the protein CASSLRQGRGYTF.

The chain is built from TRBV9 and TRBJ1-2, with unresolved D. Germline values: CDR1 SGDLS, CDR2 YYNGEE. Trimming removed 4 bases from V and 1 base from J, with 11 bases in between. The CDR3 covers 14 residues. The CDR3 sequence: CASSPGEINYGYTF. The CDR3 region has the DNA TGTGCCAGCAGCCCCGGGGAGATTAACTATGGCTACACCTTC.

The gene calls are TRBV30 and TRBJ1-2; D is uncertain. Germline-derived CDR1 and CDR2 are GTSNPN and SVGIG (reference sequence). V was cut by 0 bases and J by 8 bases, with 13 bases left in between. This CDR3 comprises 13 residues. The CDR3 loop reads CAWSVGTPRGYTF. CDR3 coding DNA: TGTGCCTGGAGTGTGGGAACTCCAAGGGGCTACACCTTC.

The rearrangement links TRBV9 to TRBJ2-1, with a possible D match to TRBD2 (6 bases). CDR1 and CDR2 from the germline V gene are SGDLS and YYNGEE. Trimming removed 3 bases from V and 0 bases from J, with 13 bases in between. The CDR3 has 16 residues. The CDR3 region has the DNA TGTGCCAGCAGCGGAAGTAGCGGCCGCTCCTACAATGAGCAGTTCTTC. Protein product: CASSGSSGRSYNEQFF.

V is TRBV3-1 and J is TRBJ1-6; TRBD1 matches 8 bases. The CDR3 extends over 14 amino acids. V shed 4 bases, J shed 11 bases, and the junction held 7 bases outside the gene matches. Germline CDR1 and CDR2: LGHDT and YNNKEL (reference sequence). CDR3 sequence: CASSPTTGVTPLHF. CDR3 bases: TGTGCCAGCAGCCCCACGACAGGGGTCACACCCCTCCACTTT.

The chain has TRBV25-1 and TRBJ1-4; 8 bases are shared with TRBD1. The V gene's germline CDR1 is MGHDK and CDR2 SYGVNS. V trimming: 6 bases; J trimming: 7 bases; junction bases outside the gene matches: 10. The CDR3 length is 15 residues. CDR3 in amino acids: CASRASGTGPEKLFF. As DNA, the CDR3 is TGTGCCAGCAGAGCCTCCGGGACAGGACCTGAAAAACTGTTTTTT.

The genes are TRBV3-1 and TRBJ2-4; 8 bases match TRBD1. The J call is doubtful: the DNA matches TRBJ2-5 better. The CDR3 has 17 amino acids. CDR1 LGHDT and CDR2 YNNKEL come from the germline V gene (reference sequence). The CDR3 loop is CASSQEPRRQGKETQYF. CDR3 DNA sequence: TGTGCCAGCAGCCAAGAGCCTCGTCGACAGGGGAAAGAGACCCAGTACTTC.

The rearrangement links TRBV21-1 to TRBJ2-4; whether TRBD2, the table's D call, matches the DNA was not checked. TRBV21-1 is listed as a pseudogene. The CDR3 contains 19 residues. CDR3 sequence reads: CASSGFISGEIGAKNIQYF. DNA for the CDR3: TGTGCCAGCAGCGGTTTTATTAGCGGGGAGATTGGGGCCAAAAACATTCAGTACTTC.

J is TRBJ2-2 and V is TRBV11-2; D perhaps matches TRBD2 (5 bases). Germline V CDR1 and CDR2: SGHAT, FQNNGV. Trimming took 4 bases from V and 1 from J, leaving 10 bases between them. There are 15 residues in the CDR3. This CDR3 reads CASSSGLRNTGELFF. For the CDR3, the DNA is TGTGCCAGCAGCTCAGGACTGAGGAACACCGGGGAGCTGTTTTTT. Variable domain in full (rest from reference TRBV11-2 and TRBJ2-2): EAGVAQSPRYKIIEKRQSVAFWCNPISGHATLYWYQQILGQGPKLLIQFQNNGVVDDSQLPKDRFSAERLKGVDSTLKIQPAKLEDSAVYLCASSSGLRNTGELFFGEGSRLTVL.

This clonotype showed up just a few times. The J gene is TRBJ2-3, the V gene TRBV7-9; D is undetermined. The CDR3 sequence is 14 residues long. The germline CDR1 and CDR2 sequences are SEHNR and FQNEAQ (reference sequence). The V and J ends lost 6 bases and 0 bases respectively, with 10 bases between them. The CDR3 bases are TGTGCCAGCAGAACGACGGCTAGCACAGATACGCAGTATTTT. It encodes CASRTTASTDTQYF.

The rearrangement links TRBV28 to TRBJ2-6; TRBD2 is a possible D gene (6 bases). Germline CDR1 is MDHEN and CDR2 is SYDVKM. V was clipped by 9 bases and J by 3 bases, with 15 bases between them. The CDR3 extends over 15 amino acids. The CDR3 DNA reads as TGTGCCAGTACTTCCGGGGGTAATGGGGCCAACGTCCTGACTTTC. Amino acid sequence: CASTSGGNGANVLTF.

On this clonotype: Since a much larger clone is just one base distant, this may be a read error. This chain connects TRBV14 to TRBJ2-3; D is undetermined. Germline CDR1 is SGHDN and CDR2 is FVKESK. The V end lost 5 bases, the J end lost 14 bases, and 17 bases lay between the germline ends. The CDR3 runs 12 residues. The CDR3 region is CASSWSHRYAYF. CDR3 nucleotide sequence: TGTGCCAGCAGCTGGTCGCACAGATACGCGTATTTT.

The chain carries TRBV2 and TRBJ2-1; D uncertain. Between the trimmed V and J ends, which lost 7 bases and 0 bases, there was a span of 13 bases. Germline CDR1 and CDR2: SNHLY and FYNNEI. The CDR3 spans 15 residues. As DNA, the CDR3 is TGTGCCAGCATGAGAGCGTCGAGCTCCTACAATGAGCAGTTCTTC. Residues: CASMRASSSYNEQFF.

This rearrangement joins TRBV5-8 to TRBJ1-1, with a weak D call TRBD1 (6 bases). This CDR3 comprises 16 residues. Trimming shortened V by 4 bases and J by 0 bases, and 16 bases separated the two germline ends. CDR1 and CDR2 (germline): SGHTS, YDEGEE. For the CDR3, the DNA is TGTGCCAGCAGCCCCGCGCCCAGGGACATGAACACTGAAGCTTTCTTT. Residues: CASSPAPRDMNTEAFF.

This clonotype appeared a few times. This chain uses TRBV15 with TRBJ2-5, with D possibly matching TRBD2 (6 bases). Trimming shortened V by 7 bases and J by 0 bases, and 12 bases separated the two germline ends. CDR3 length equals 14 residues. The germline V gene has CDR1 LNHNV and CDR2 YYDKDF (reference sequence). The CDR3 loop is CATTIKRDQETQYF. In DNA, the CDR3 is TGTGCCACCACAATTAAGCGGGACCAAGAGACCCAGTACTTC.

This clonotype turned up a few times. The J gene is TRBJ2-4, the V gene TRBV2; D unresolved. Germline lookup yields CDR1 SNHLY and CDR2 FYNNEI. CDR3 length: 17 amino acids. V was shortened by 0 bases and J by 0 bases, with 12 bases between the two germline ends. The CDR3 nucleotides are TGTGCCAGCAGTGAAGCGGCAGGCTCTCTAGCCAAAAACATTCAGTACTTC. Its translation: CASSEAAGSLAKNIQYF.

This clonotype was detected only a few times. This sequence joins TRBV10-3 and TRBJ2-7, with 7 bases aligning to TRBD2. Germline loops: CDR1 ENHRY, CDR2 SYGVKD. There are 14 residues in the CDR3. V was pared by 6 bases and J by 5 bases, with 10 bases of the junction left unmatched. CDR3 region: CAISRDYQFHEQYF. CDR3 in DNA: TGTGCCATCAGCCGGGACTACCAGTTCCACGAGCAGTACTTC.